This T cell receptor beta chain was sequenced during a study of blood T cell repertoires in COVID-19. At the level of the study: Italy, Spain and the United States were the sources of the convalescent and acute COVID-19 samples. In each case, the material was cDNA or gDNA derived from T cells, B-cell-depleted T cells, or PBMCs.

V was shortened by 6 bases and J by 4 bases, with 13 bases between the two germline ends. The V gene's germline CDR1 is KGHSH and CDR2 LQKENI. This CDR3 contains 13 residues. Per the original methods: It was from reference gene primer amplification that nucleated cell counts were estimated. TCRdb keeps only in-frame clones here, not all; method: immunoSEQ multiplex PCR. V and J calls plus clone size are reproduced from that table; the DNA served to infer D and trimming. This table has some 240,000 clones, around 80% appearing once. The receptor's source is a woman in her thirties or forties who had recovered from COVID-19. The J gene is TRBJ2-7, the V gene TRBV18, with D uncertain. Sequenced sample: peripheral blood. Here the CDR3 reads CASSPSVAYEQYF. Here the CDR3 DNA reads TGTGCCAGCTCCCCCAGCGTGGCTTACGAGCAGTACTTC.